This T cell receptor (beta chain) stems from a study of control samples from healthy donors and cancer patients. The method was immunoSEQ multiplex PCR; TCRdb's version includes in-frame clones alone and lacks a portion of them. The sample carries about 150,000 clones, roughly 93% recorded once. The sequenced sample was blood. The sequence came from a man between 18 and 35 years old in good health.

For the CDR3, the DNA is TGTGCCAGCAGTTTATGGGGGACCGATCAGCCCCAGCATTTT. Its protein is CASSLWGTDQPQHF. The genes are TRBV27 and TRBJ1-5, with a tentative D call TRBD1 (5 bases). V was shortened by 1 base and J by 5 bases, with 9 bases between the two germline ends. CDR1 and CDR2 from the germline V gene are MNHEY and SMNVEV (reference sequence). This CDR3 region has 14 residues.